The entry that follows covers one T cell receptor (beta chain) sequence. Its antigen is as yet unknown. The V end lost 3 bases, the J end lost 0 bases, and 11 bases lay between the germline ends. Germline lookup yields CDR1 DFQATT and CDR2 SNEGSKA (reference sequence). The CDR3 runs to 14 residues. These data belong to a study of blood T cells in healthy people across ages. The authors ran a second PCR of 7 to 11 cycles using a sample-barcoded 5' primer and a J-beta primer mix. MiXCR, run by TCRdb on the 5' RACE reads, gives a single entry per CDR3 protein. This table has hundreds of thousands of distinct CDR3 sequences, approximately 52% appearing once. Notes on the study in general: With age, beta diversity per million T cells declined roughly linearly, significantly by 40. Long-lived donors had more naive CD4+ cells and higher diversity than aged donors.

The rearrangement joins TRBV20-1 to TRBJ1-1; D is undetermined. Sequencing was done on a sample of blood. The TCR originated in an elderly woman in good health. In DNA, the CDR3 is TGCAGTGCTAGTATCGGCGGAATGAACACTGAAGCTTTCTTT. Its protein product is CSASIGGMNTEAFF.